This TCR beta chain was sequenced in a study of CD8+ T cells in alopecia areata. Trimming removed 5 bases from V and 4 bases from J, with 5 bases in between. There are 11 residues in the CDR3. Germline lookup yields CDR1 SGHTA and CDR2 FQGNSA. Sorting of the five patients' CD4+ cells gave CD25+CD127- cells as the output. Extraction of RNA preceded its reverse transcription into cDNA, which served as the sequencing template. The method was immunoSEQ multiplex PCR; TCRdb's version includes in-frame clones alone and lacks a portion of them. The repertoire holds 14,000 or so clones, with roughly three fifths as singletons.

The sequenced sample was CD4+ Tregs sorted from blood. The chain couples TRBV7-2 to TRBJ2-5; D call uncertain. The TCR comes from a human donor with alopecia areata. CDR3 amino acids: CASSRVETQYF. The CDR3 region has the DNA TGTGCCAGCAGCAGGGTAGAGACCCAGTACTTC.